This is a list of T cell receptor beta chains from one sample in a study of siplizumab effects on memory and regulatory T cells. Method: immunoSEQ multiplex PCR; TCRdb's copy keeps in-frame clones and lacks some. The sample contains tens of thousands of clones, less than 90% of which appear only once. Sequences were obtained from memory CD4+ T cells sorted from blood. These receptors were taken from a human donor in good health. CDR3s include the opening cysteine and the closing phenylalanine or tryptophan. D genes are given only for firm matches. The size entry is marked missing in some rows and otherwise reads once, few, many or a size class.

TRBV18,NA,NA,TRBJ2-2,TGTGCCAGCTCCCCTACTTCGGCCGGGGAGCTGTTTTTT,CASSPTSAGELFF
TRBV5-6,NA,NA,TRBJ2-1,TGTGCCAGCAGCTTTAACCCGAAGGATGAGCAGTTCTTC,CASSFNPKDEQFF
TRBV5-1,TRBD1,NA,TRBJ2-4,TGCGCCAGCAGTTCGGGACAGGGCAATTGGAACATTCAGTACTTC,CASSSGQGNWNIQYF
TRBV29-1,NA,NA,TRBJ1-1,TGCAGCGGCGGGGCCTCCCTACTGAACACTGAAGCTTTCTTT,CSGGASLLNTEAFF
TRBV18,NA,few,TRBJ1-3,TGTGCCAGCTCACAGACAGACTCTGGAAACACCATATATTTT,CASSQTDSGNTIYF
TRBV29-1,NA,NA,TRBJ1-1,TGCAGCGTTGCTCGTATGAACACTGAAGCTTTCTTT,CSVARMNTEAFF
TRBV18,TRBD1,once,TRBJ1-1,TGTGCCAGCGCTCAGGGACAGGGTTCTGAAGCTTTCTTT,CASAQGQGSEAFF
TRBV19,TRBD1,few,TRBJ1-2,TGTGCCAGTAGTAAGAGGACAGGGTCTGCTAACTATGGCTACACCTTC,CASSKRTGSANYGYTF
TRBV6-1,NA,NA,TRBJ2-6,TGTGCCAGCAGTGAAGCGCGCGGGTGGTCACGAATCTCTGGGGCCAACGTCCTGACTTTC,CASSEARGWSRISGANVLTF
TRBV14,TRBD1,NA,TRBJ2-7,TGTGCCAGCAGCCAAGTCTGGGGACAGGGTGCCGAGCAGTACTTC,CASSQVWGQGAEQYF
TRBV5-1,NA,NA,TRBJ2-1,TGCGCCAGCAGCTTGGTTGGCGCGGGTGACCCCTACAATGAGCAGTTCTTC,CASSLVGAGDPYNEQFF
TRBV11-3,NA,few,TRBJ2-6,TGTGCCAGCACTCGACAAAGTCGGGCCAACGTCCTGACTTTC,CASTRQSRANVLTF
TRBV6-1,TRBD2,few,TRBJ2-7,TGTGCCAGCACCGAACTAGCGGGAGTAAGGGAGCAGTACTTC,CASTELAGVREQYF
TRBV5-5,TRBD1,NA,TRBJ2-1,TGTGCCAGCAGCTTGGCGACAGGGATCCGACACGATGAGCAGTTCTTC,CASSLATGIRHDEQFF
TRBV19,NA,NA,TRBJ1-6,TGTGCCAGTAGCCAATCCGGGACCTATAATTCACCCCTCCACTTT,CASSQSGTYNSPLHF
TRBV21-1,NA,NA,TRBJ2-3,TGTGCCAGCAAGATCTCGGCAGGTCGCTGCGCGCAGTATTTT,CASKISAGRCAQYF
TRBV4-1,NA,once,TRBJ1-2,TGCGCCAGCAGCCAGATAGGGGCGGCTAACTATGGCTACACCTTC,CASSQIGAANYGYTF
TRBV7-9,NA,NA,TRBJ2-5,TGTGCCAGCAGCTTGAAGGGGACCCGCCAAGAGACCCAGTACTTC,CASSLKGTRQETQYF
TRBV6-5,NA,NA,TRBJ1-2,TGTGCCAGCAGTTCGGGAGGGGTCGACTATGGCTACACCTTC,CASSSGGVDYGYTF
TRBV7-2,NA,NA,TRBJ2-7,TGTGCCAGCAGCTTACGGGCAGTCAACTCCTACGAGCAGTACTTC,CASSLRAVNSYEQYF
TRBV7-2,TRBD1,once,TRBJ2-4,TGTGCCAGCAGCTTACCGACAGGGGGCAAAAACATTCAGTACTTC,CASSLPTGGKNIQYF
TRBV27,NA,once,TRBJ1-2,TGTGCCAGCAGTTTCGGAGGGTCGAATGGCTACACCTTC,CASSFGGSNGYTF
TRBV5-1,NA,NA,TRBJ2-5,TGCGCCAGCAGCTCGAATCCCTCAGACCAAGAGACCCAGTACTTC,CASSSNPSDQETQYF
TRBV14,NA,NA,TRBJ2-7,TGTGCCAGCAGCCAACTCGAGGGAAGGCCTCCTAGTTCTAGAGGGCAGTACTTC,CASSQLEGRPPSSRGQYF
TRBV2,NA,NA,TRBJ2-5,TGTGCCACCAGTCAGTACCAAGAGACCCAGTACTTC,CATSQYQETQYF
TRBV4-1,NA,NA,TRBJ2-7,TGCGCCAGCAGCCAAGTAACAGGGCCCTACGAGCAGTACTTC,CASSQVTGPYEQYF
TRBV7-2,NA,NA,TRBJ2-5,TGTGCCAGCAGCCGCCCGTACCAAGAGACCCAGTACTTC,CASSRPYQETQYF
TRBV4-2,NA,NA,TRBJ2-3,TGTGCCAGCAGTCATGCATCTGCCCCGGGGGATACGCAGTATTTT,CASSHASAPGDTQYF
TRBV11-3,TRBD1,few,TRBJ2-2,TGTGCCAGCAGCCGGGACAGGGAAGACACCGGGGAGCTGTTTTTT,CASSRDREDTGELFF
TRBV11-2,TRBD1,once,TRBJ1-3,TGTGCCAGCAGCGAAAGGCAGGGGGCGAGAGGAAACACCATATATTTT,CASSERQGARGNTIYF
TRBV2,TRBD2,NA,TRBJ2-7,TGTGCCAGCAGACCCAGCGGGAGCTCCTACGAGCAGTACTTC,CASRPSGSSYEQYF
TRBV5-1,TRBD1,NA,TRBJ2-2,TGCGCCAGCAGCCAAGCCTCGCTGAGACAGGGGGCTTACTACACCGGGGAGCTGTTTTTT,CASSQASLRQGAYYTGELFF
TRBV2,TRBD1,NA,TRBJ1-1,TGTGCCAGCAGTAACCGGGACAGGGACACTGAAGCTTTCTTT,CASSNRDRDTEAFF
TRBV5-1,TRBD2,NA,TRBJ2-3,TGCGCCAGCAGCGAGGGACTAGCGGGACAGGCAGATACGCAGTATTTT,CASSEGLAGQADTQYF
TRBV6-5,NA,NA,TRBJ2-6,TGTGCCAGCACTCCCTCTGGGGCCAACGTCCTGACTTTC,CASTPSGANVLTF
TRBV28,TRBD2,once,TRBJ2-7,TGTGCCAGCAGTGGTTCTTCTAGCGGAAGAGCCTACGAGCAGTACTTC,CASSGSSSGRAYEQYF
TRBV4-1,TRBD2,NA,TRBJ2-1,TGCGCCAGCAGCCAAAATGAGGCTAGCGGGAGTAATGAGCAGTTCTTC,CASSQNEASGSNEQFF
TRBV30,NA,few,TRBJ2-6,TGTGCCTGGAGTAAGTTCGTTGGGGCCAACGTCCTGACTTTC,CAWSKFVGANVLTF
TRBV7-9,TRBD2,NA,TRBJ2-3,TGTGCCAGCAGCTTTGGGCGGGGGACGCAGTATTTT,CASSFGRGTQYF
TRBV6-6,TRBD1,NA,TRBJ1-5,TGTGCCAGCAGTTACTCTCAGGGGGACAATCAGCCCCAGCATTTT,CASSYSQGDNQPQHF
TRBV9,NA,NA,TRBJ1-1,TGTGCCAGCAGCGTAGTCCCGGGGGCGGGCACTGAAGCTTTCTTT,CASSVVPGAGTEAFF
TRBV7-9,TRBD1,NA,TRBJ2-2,TGTGCCAGCCCAACAGGGGGCACCGGGGAGCTGTTTTTT,CASPTGGTGELFF
TRBV28,TRBD2,NA,TRBJ2-7,TGTGCCAGCAGGAGCGGGAGGGCCCCCTACGAGCAGTACTTC,CASRSGRAPYEQYF
TRBV11-3,NA,once,TRBJ1-5,TGTGCCAGCAGCTTAGGGCAGTATAGCAATCAGCCCCAGCATTTT,CASSLGQYSNQPQHF
TRBV6-1,TRBD2,NA,TRBJ2-7,TGTGCCAGCAGTCCTAGCGGGAGGCGGGAGCAGTACTTC,CASSPSGRREQYF
TRBV2,TRBD1,NA,TRBJ2-5,TGTGCCAGCTCCGGCGGACAGGCCCATAGAGGTCCCCAAGAGACCCAGTACTTC,CASSGGQAHRGPQETQYF
TRBV11-2,NA,NA,TRBJ2-5,TGTGCCAGCAGCTTAGATCGGGGCACAGGGGAGACCCAGTACTTC,CASSLDRGTGETQYF
TRBV7-8,NA,NA,TRBJ2-7,TGTGCCAGCAGCTCGAATGCAGGGGGAGGGGAGCAGTACTTC,CASSSNAGGGEQYF
TRBV27,NA,NA,TRBJ1-1,TGTGCCAGCATCCAAAGTAAGGCAGGGAGAGGTGGAACTGAAGCTTTCTTT,CASIQSKAGRGGTEAFF
TRBV7-7,NA,NA,TRBJ2-3,TGTGCTAGCAGCTTCCGTGGGGCAGATACGCAGTATTTT,CASSFRGADTQYF